This passage covers 24 T cell receptor beta chains from one sample sequenced in a study of metastatic and nonmetastatic thyroid tumors. No treatment had been given to any patient before thyroid surgery. TCRdb re-called clones from the PCR reads using MiXCR. The data hold around 5,900 clones, with roughly a third observed a single time. Sequencing input: tumor tissue. Receptors were obtained from a female donor with papillary thyroid cancer or a benign thyroid nodule (not recorded which). Some clones in this sample may be carry-over from other donors' samples.

This clone was observed a few times. CDR3: CASSHRGTSTDTQYF. In DNA form, the CDR3 reads TGTGCCAGCAGTCATCGAGGGACCAGCACAGATACGCAGTATTTT. J is TRBJ2-3 and V is TRBV6-5; D may correspond to TRBD1 or TRBD2 (5 bases each). V dropped 5 bases and J dropped 0 bases, with 12 bases sitting between them. The CDR3 is 15 residues long. The V gene's germline CDR1 is MNHEY and CDR2 SVGAGI.

The table lists this clone with a few counts. The J gene is TRBJ1-1, the V gene TRBV10-1; D is ambiguous. Trimming pared 7 bases from V and 5 bases from J, leaving 11 bases between. The germline gives CDR1 WNHNN, CDR2 SYGVQD (reference sequence). CDR3 length: 12 amino acids. The CDR3 nucleotides read TGCGCCAGCAAGGGTGGTGGAACTGAAGCTTTCTTT. Encoded protein: CASKGGGTEAFF.

The chain couples TRBV19 to TRBJ2-2; weak D call: TRBD2 (7 bases). Germline V gene sequence: CDR1 LNHDA, CDR2 SQIVND (reference sequence). The V gene lost 8 bases and the J gene lost 0 bases, with 16 bases spanning the gap. The CDR3 is made up of 16 amino acids. For the CDR3, the DNA is TGTGCCAGTCTTGGGGGGGCAGCGACGAACACCGGGGAGCTGTTTTTT. Residues: CASLGGAATNTGELFF.

CDR3 nucleotide sequence: TGCGCCAGCAGCCAGGACTTTACAGGGAGGGAAGCTTTCTTT. Its protein is CASSQDFTGREAFF. The rearrangement joins TRBV5-1 to TRBJ1-1; weak D call: TRBD1 (6 bases). Trimming removed 4 bases from V and 8 bases from J, with 18 bases in between. Germline V gene data show CDR1 as SGHRS and CDR2 as YFSETQ. The CDR3 extends over 14 amino acids.

This clone showed up just a few times. The gene calls are TRBV12-5 and TRBJ2-5; D may be TRBD1 (6 bases). The length of the CDR3 is 15 residues. V was pared by 3 bases and J by 2 bases, with 13 bases between. Germline assignment: CDR1 LGHNT and CDR2 FRNRAP. CDR3 in DNA: TGTGCTAGTGGTTTAGCGGATGACAGGCAAGAGACCCAGTACTTC. Its protein product is CASGLADDRQETQYF. Drawing the rest from reference TRBV12-5 and TRBJ2-5, the complete variable domain is DARVTQTPRHKVTEMGQEVTMRCQPILGHNTVFWYRQTMMQGLELLAYFRNRAPLDDSGMPKDRFSAEMPDATLATLKIQPSEPRDSAVYFCASGLADDRQETQYFGPGTRLLVL.

This clone was observed a few times. The rearrangement joins TRBV2 to TRBJ1-1, with D possibly being TRBD1 (6 bases). The germline V and J ends were trimmed by 8 bases and 11 bases, with 15 bases remaining between them. Germline values: CDR1 SNHLY, CDR2 FYNNEI. The CDR3 runs 11 residues. The CDR3 nucleotides are TGTGCCAGCGGGGGGGGCAGCACGGCTTTCTTT. Translated, it gives CASGGGSTAFF.

This clone is categorized as medium-sized. The genes are TRBV20-1 and TRBJ1-2, with 7 bases lining up with TRBD1. Germline V CDR1 and CDR2: DFQATT, SNEGSKA (reference sequence). The V and J ends lost 1 base and 7 bases, in that order; junction bases with no gene match: 9. The CDR3 length is 14 residues. The CDR3 DNA sequence: TGCAGTGCTAGAGTTAAAGGGGGCAGGGGTGGCTACACCTTC. Encoded protein: CSARVKGGRGGYTF.

This clone was detected only a few times. The chain has TRBV15 and TRBJ1-1, with a weak D call TRBD1 (5 bases). Germline V gene lookup returns CDR1 LNHNV and CDR2 YYDKDF (reference sequence). V lost 3 bases and J 1 base, leaving 6 bases between the germline ends. The CDR3 loop spans 13 amino acids. CDR3 loop: CATSSDRNTEAFF. For the CDR3, the DNA is TGTGCCACCAGCAGCGACAGGAACACTGAAGCTTTCTTT.

This clone was detected many times. This sequence joins TRBV20-1 and TRBJ2-1; a possible D gene is TRBD2 (6 bases). The V end lost 0 bases, the J end lost 7 bases, and 13 bases lay between the germline ends. CDR1 is DFQATT, CDR2 SNEGSKA, per germline (reference sequence). This CDR3 has 14 amino acids. DNA of the CDR3: TGCAGTGCTAGAGATCTCGGGGGTCGGAATGAGCAGTTCTTC. Translated, it gives CSARDLGGRNEQFF.

CDR3 loop: CASSRRTGTGELFF. The DNA of the CDR3 is TGTGCCAGCTCACGACGGACAGGGACCGGGGAGCTGTTTTTT. The rearrangement links TRBV18 to TRBJ2-2, with 8 bases fitting TRBD1. The CDR3 extends over 14 amino acids. Germline-derived CDR1 and CDR2 are KGHSH and LQKENI. J was trimmed by 5 bases and V by 4 bases; bases with no gene match: 3.

As concerns this clone: A junction boundary mismatches the germline segment, possibly from a read error. The rearrangement joins TRBV13 to TRBJ1-5; D is uncertain. The CDR3 totals 13 residues. Germline V CDR1 and CDR2: PRHDT, FYEKMQ (reference sequence). DNA for the CDR3: TGCGCCAGCAGCTTAGAACAGAAACAGCCCCAGCATTTT. It translates to CASSLEQKQPQHF.

This sequence joins TRBV11-2 and TRBJ2-1, with 9 positions matching TRBD1. The CDR3 length is 15 residues. The junction had 7 bases not matched to a gene; V was cut back by 6 bases and J by 4 bases. Germline loops: CDR1 SGHAT, CDR2 FQNNGV. The CDR3 DNA is TGTGCCAGCAGTTCGCCGGACAGGGGATACAATGAGCAGTTCTTC. Translating gives CASSSPDRGYNEQFF.

A remark on this clone: The sample has other DNA sequences that encode this CDR3 too. The genes are TRBV11-2 and TRBJ2-3; 10 bases match TRBD2. The CDR3 runs 15 residues. CDR1 and CDR2 from the germline V gene are SGHAT and FQNNGV. Trimming removed 4 bases from V and 3 bases from J; junction bases left unmatched: 4. In nucleotides, the CDR3 is TGTGCCAGCAGCTCTGGACTAGCGGTGACAGATACGCAGTATTTT. Translated, it gives CASSSGLAVTDTQYF.

The chain links TRBV9 to TRBJ1-2; D remains ambiguous. The V and J ends lost 1 base and 7 bases respectively, with 17 bases between them. This CDR3 region has 15 residues. Per germline, CDR1 SGDLS and CDR2 YYNGEE. CDR3 nucleotides: TGTGCCAGCAGCGTAACCTGGTCTGGCTTCTCTGGCTACACCTTC. Encoded protein: CASSVTWSGFSGYTF. Based on the CDR3 plus reference TRBV9 and TRBJ1-2, the full variable domain is DSGVTQTPKHLITATGQRVTLRCSPRSGDLSVYWYQQSLDQGLQFLIQYYNGEERAKGNILERFSAQQFPDLHSELNLSSLELGDSALYFCASSVTWSGFSGYTFGSGTRLTVV.

A few counts support this clone. Its ends do not fully match the called genes, so a read error is possible. The chain combines TRBV6-1 with TRBJ2-2; weak D call: TRBD1 (6 bases). The CDR3 runs to 14 residues. In germline, CDR1 is MNHNS, CDR2 SASEGT. CDR3 residues: CASRAGTHTGELVF. The CDR3, as DNA: TGTGCCAGCAGGGCCGGGACACACACCGGGGAGCTGGTTTTT.

This clone was observed a handful of times. The gene calls are TRBV10-3 and TRBJ1-1; D uncertain. CDR3 size: 15 residues. The V gene lost 0 bases and the J gene lost 1 base, with 9 bases spanning the gap. CDR1 is ENHRY and CDR2 is SYGVKD in the germline V gene. CDR3 in amino acids: CAISESKGGNTEAFF. For the CDR3, the DNA is TGTGCCATCAGTGAGTCAAAGGGTGGGAACACTGAAGCTTTCTTT.

This rearrangement joins TRBV6-2 or TRBV6-3 to TRBJ2-1; D remains unclear. TRBJ2-4 explains the end of the DNA better; the J call may be wrong. Germline loops: CDR1 MNHEY, CDR2 SVGEGT. The CDR3 has 13 residues. This CDR3 reads CASIQRCYNDQYF. As DNA, the CDR3 is TGTGCCAGCATACAGAGATGTTACAATGATCAGTACTTC.

Notes on this clone: The junction and the germline gene differ at one end; a read error may be behind it. This sequence joins TRBV6-1 and TRBJ1-2; 7 nucleotides align to TRBD1. The germline V gene has CDR1 MNHNS and CDR2 SASEGT. This CDR3 region has 16 residues. CDR3 nucleotides: TGTGCCACCAGTGCGCCACAGGGGTCGTCCAACTATGGCTACACCTTC. Translation: CATSAPQGSSNYGYTF.

Only a few counts were recorded for this clone. The chain has TRBV6-1 and TRBJ1-2, with 7 bases fitting TRBD1. V dropped 7 bases and J dropped 3; count of bases not matched to a gene: 14. From germline, CDR1 is MNHNS and CDR2 SASEGT. There are 16 residues in the CDR3. The CDR3 spells CASKPGQRTDYYGYTF. The CDR3, as DNA: TGTGCCAGCAAGCCGGGACAGAGGACAGATTACTATGGCTACACCTTC.

J is TRBJ1-6 and V is TRBV30; TRBD1 matches 8 bases. The V and J ends lost 3 bases and 8 bases, in that order; junction bases with no gene match: 3. Germline-derived CDR1 and CDR2 are GTSNPN and SVGIG (reference sequence). The CDR3 has 13 residues. The CDR3 region is CAWSTGGDSPLHF. CDR3 in DNA: TGTGCCTGGAGCACAGGGGGTGATTCACCCCTCCACTTT.

This chain uses TRBV2 with TRBJ1-5; the D is unclear. Germline CDR1 SNHLY, CDR2 FYNNEI. Trimming removed 7 bases at V and 0 bases at J, with 16 bases between. CDR3 length: 16 amino acids. The CDR3 DNA follows: TGTGCCAGCAAACTGAGCGGCAGCTATAGCAATCAGCCCCAGCATTTT. This gives the protein CASKLSGSYSNQPQHF.

This clone has only a few counts. The J gene is TRBJ2-3, the V gene TRBV6-2 or TRBV6-3, with D perhaps TRBD2 (5 bases). The CDR3 has 14 amino acids. V was trimmed by 0 bases and J by 4 bases, leaving 8 bases between them. The V gene's germline CDR1 is MNHEY and CDR2 SVGEGT. CDR3 loop: CASSYSSEADTQYF. In DNA form, the CDR3 reads TGTGCCAGCAGTTACTCGTCGGAGGCAGATACGCAGTATTTT.

This chain joins TRBV20-1 and TRBJ1-1; possible D gene TRBD1, 6 bases. The CDR3 is 13 residues long. The V end lost 5 bases, the J end lost 5 bases, and 15 bases lay between the germline ends. Germline CDR1 reads DFQATT; CDR2 reads SNEGSKA (reference sequence). CDR3 sequence: CSAEQGVLTEAFF. DNA for the CDR3: TGCAGTGCTGAACAGGGTGTCTTGACTGAAGCTTTCTTT.

The rearrangement links TRBV19 to TRBJ1-5, with 7 bases lining up with TRBD1. The V gene end was trimmed by 6 bases and the J gene end by 5 bases; junction bases not matched to a gene: 4. The germline CDR1 and CDR2 sequences are LNHDA and SQIVND (reference sequence). This CDR3 has 13 residues. Written as DNA, the CDR3 is TGTGCCAGTAGCATCCAGGGGGATCAGCCCCAGCATTTT. Its translation is CASSIQGDQPQHF.